The 20 T cell receptor beta chains reported below all come from one sample, sequenced in a study of blood T cell repertoires in COVID-19. Clones were read by immunoSEQ multiplex PCR, and TCRdb kept only the in-frame ones, dropping some. Here the sample spans roughly 300,000 clones, about 86% being singletons. Material for sequencing was PBMCs or T cells enriched from blood (not recorded which). These receptors all stem from a middle-aged woman with acute COVID-19.

The V gene is TRBV21-1, the J gene TRBJ1-1; TRBD1 is the table's D call, not checked against the DNA. TRBV21-1 is a known pseudogene. The CDR3 consists of 18 residues. The CDR3 nucleotides are TGTGCCAGCAGCAAAGCGATGAGGGACAGGGGAGAGAACACTGAAGCTTTCTTT. Its protein is CASSKAMRDRGENTEAFF.

The count of this clone is one. The genes are TRBV7-9 and TRBJ2-2; 7 nucleotides line up with TRBD1. This CDR3 is 17 amino acids long. CDR1 is SEHNR and CDR2 is FQNEAQ in the germline V gene (reference sequence). V lost 6 bases, J lost 1 base, and 11 bases stayed unmatched. CDR3 protein: CASRRTGQVGNTGELFF. The CDR3 nucleotides read TGTGCCAGCAGACGGACAGGCCAAGTGGGGAACACCGGGGAGCTGTTTTTT.

This sequence joins TRBV6-2 or TRBV6-3 and TRBJ1-5, with no clear D. This CDR3 contains 15 residues. In germline, CDR1 is MNHEY, CDR2 SVGEGT. Trimming removed 2 bases from V and 6 bases from J, with 14 bases in between. The CDR3 protein is CASSYAPRGTQPQHF. CDR3 nucleotide sequence: TGTGCCAGCAGTTACGCCCCCCGGGGTACTCAGCCCCAGCATTTT.

In its sample, this clone was seen once. The chain links TRBV19 to TRBJ1-1; 8 bases match TRBD1. Germline V lookup: CDR1 LNHDA, CDR2 SQIVND (reference sequence). J was trimmed by 4 bases and V by 4 bases; bases with no gene match: 5. The CDR3 is made up of 14 amino acids. In DNA, the CDR3 is TGTGCCAGTAGTACCCAGACAGGGGCCACTGAAGCTTTCTTT. It codes for CASSTQTGATEAFF.

The chain employs TRBV24-1 and TRBJ2-5; 8 bases fit TRBD2. The CDR3 covers 15 residues. The V gene end was trimmed by 4 bases and the J gene end by 5 bases; junction bases not matched to a gene: 8. Germline CDR1 KGHDR, CDR2 SFDVKD. The CDR3 region has the DNA TGTGCCACCAGTGAAACCCGGGGGGGCGTTGAGACCCAGTACTTC. It translates to CATSETRGGVETQYF.

The rearrangement joins TRBV5-6 to TRBJ1-1, with D possibly being TRBD1 (5 bases). The V and J ends lost 2 bases and 3 bases respectively, with 11 bases between them. CDR3 length: 14 residues. CDR1 is SGHDT and CDR2 is YYEEEE in the germline V gene. The CDR3 here is CASSFGGADTEAFF. The CDR3 nucleotides are TGTGCCAGCAGCTTTGGAGGGGCGGACACTGAAGCTTTCTTT.

The chain is built from TRBV9 and TRBJ1-6, with D tentatively TRBD1 (5 bases). Between the trimmed V and J ends, which lost 7 bases and 9 bases, there was a span of 17 bases. Per germline, CDR1 SGDLS and CDR2 YYNGEE. This CDR3 region has 14 residues. Here the CDR3 reads CASSRGRELSPLHF. In DNA, the CDR3 is TGTGCCAGCTCACGGGGGAGGGAACTTTCACCCCTCCACTTT. Full variable domain (rest looked up from reference TRBV9 and TRBJ1-6): DSGVTQTPKHLITATGQRVTLRCSPRSGDLSVYWYQQSLDQGLQFLIQYYNGEERAKGNILERFSAQQFPDLHSELNLSSLELGDSALYFCASSRGRELSPLHFGNGTRLTVT.

V usage is TRBV7-8 and J usage is TRBJ2-5, with 8 nucleotides matching TRBD1. The junction had 7 bases not matched to a gene; V was cut back by 3 bases and J by 4 bases. Germline CDR1 and CDR2: SGHVS and FQNEAQ. This CDR3 contains 15 residues. CDR3 DNA sequence: TGTGCCAGCAGCTTCGGTTCAGGGGGCCCAGAGACCCAGTACTTC. As protein: CASSFGSGGPETQYF. Looking up the rest from reference TRBV7-8 and TRBJ2-5 gives the full variable domain: GAGVSQSPRYKVAKRGQDVALRCDPISGHVSLFWYQQALGQGPEFLTYFQNEAQLDKSGLPSDRFFAERPEGSVSTLKIQRTQQEDSAVYLCASSFGSGGPETQYFGPGTRLLVL.

The chain uses TRBV7-2 and TRBJ1-1; the D gene is possibly TRBD1 (6 bases). This CDR3 is 14 amino acids long. V lost 5 bases to trimming and J lost 1 base, with 11 bases between them. Looked up from germline, CDR1 is SGHTA and CDR2 is FQGNSA. The CDR3 DNA reads TGTGCCAGCAGCCCACAGGGCACGAACACTGAAGCTTTCTTT. Translating gives CASSPQGTNTEAFF.

V is TRBV5-8 and J is TRBJ1-5; TRBD1 might be the D (6 bases). V was shortened by 6 bases and J by 6 bases, with 13 bases between the two germline ends. The CDR3 covers 13 residues. CDR1 and CDR2 from the germline V gene are SGHTS and YDEGEE. The CDR3, as DNA: TGTGCCAGCACCCGACAGGCGGGTCAGCCCCAGCATTTT. Its protein product is CASTRQAGQPQHF.

The V gene is TRBV20-1, the J gene TRBJ2-7; D is unclear. CDR1 DFQATT and CDR2 SNEGSKA come from the germline V gene (reference sequence). The V end lost 0 bases, the J end lost 7 bases, and 7 bases lay between the germline ends. The CDR3 totals 11 residues. The DNA of the CDR3 is TGCAGTGCTAGAGATCACGGGGAGCAGTACTTC. Translation gives CSARDHGEQYF.

The chain combines TRBV6-6 with TRBJ1-5, with 10 bases lining up with TRBD1. CDR1 and CDR2 (germline): MNHNY, SVGAGI (reference sequence). The length of the CDR3 is 16 residues. V lost 2 bases to trimming and J lost 2 bases; unmatched junction nucleotides: 3. The DNA of the CDR3 is TGTGCCAGCAGTTACCCCGGACAGGGGGGCAATCAGCCCCAGCATTTT. As protein: CASSYPGQGGNQPQHF.

The chain uses TRBV5-1 and TRBJ2-1, with a weak D call TRBD2 (5 bases). The CDR3 covers 15 residues. V shed 3 bases and J shed 6 bases, with 16 bases lying between them. Germline lookup yields CDR1 SGHRS and CDR2 YFSETQ. This CDR3 is CASSWSGRPINEQFF. The CDR3 DNA reads TGCGCCAGCAGCTGGAGCGGCCGCCCCATCAATGAGCAGTTCTTC.

The chain is built from TRBV6-5 and TRBJ1-2, with D possibly being TRBD1 (6 bases). The germline gives CDR1 MNHEY, CDR2 SVGAGI. This CDR3 is built from 15 residues. The ends were cut back, 7 bases at V and 0 bases at J, with 15 bases in the middle. The CDR3 DNA is TGTGCCAGCACCCCGAGACAGGAGGCTAACTATGGCTACACCTTC. It translates to CASTPRQEANYGYTF.

The chain uses TRBV12-3 or TRBV12-4 and TRBJ1-5, with D tentatively TRBD1 (6 bases). Trimming cost V 9 bases and J 5 bases, with 11 bases left between them. The length of the CDR3 is 12 residues. CDR3 amino acids: CASAGDHQPQHF. The CDR3, as DNA: TGTGCCAGTGCAGGGGATCATCAGCCCCAGCATTTT.

The V call is TRBV6-5, the J call TRBJ1-4; 8 bases align to TRBD1. This CDR3 is built from 15 residues. Germline V gives CDR1 MNHEY, CDR2 SVGAGI. V dropped 1 base and J dropped 5; count of bases not matched to a gene: 3. CDR3 sequence: CASSYLAGGNEKLFF. For the CDR3, the DNA is TGTGCCAGCAGTTACTTGGCAGGGGGCAATGAAAAACTGTTTTTT.

The CDR3: CASSHNQGAGEKLFF. The CDR3 nucleotides read TGTGCCAGCAGTCATAATCAGGGGGCAGGAGAAAAACTGTTTTTT. This chain connects TRBV6-2 or TRBV6-3 to TRBJ1-4; 8 nucleotides match TRBD1. Germline CDR1 and CDR2: MNHEY and SVGEGT. J gave up 8 bases and V 5 bases, and 10 bases lay outside the gene matches. The CDR3 totals 15 residues.

The chain couples TRBV28 to TRBJ2-1, with D possibly being TRBD2 (5 bases). Trimming pared 4 bases from V and 7 bases from J, leaving 14 bases between. The CDR3 is 14 amino acids. Germline V gene data show CDR1 as MDHEN and CDR2 as SYDVKM. CDR3 residues: CASSSSGKRNEQFF. CDR3 nucleotide sequence: TGTGCCAGCAGTTCCAGCGGAAAAAGGAATGAGCAGTTCTTC.

The chain employs TRBV7-2 and TRBJ2-5; 13 nucleotides agree with TRBD2. J lost 2 bases, V lost 5 bases, and 5 bases had no gene match. Germline loops: CDR1 SGHTA, CDR2 FQGNSA. This CDR3 region has 16 residues. Here the CDR3 reads CASSPSLAGGQETQYF. As DNA, the CDR3 is TGTGCCAGCAGCCCCTCACTAGCGGGGGGGCAAGAGACCCAGTACTTC.

The chain employs TRBV18 and TRBJ1-4; 7 bases are shared with TRBD1. Germline loops: CDR1 KGHSH, CDR2 LQKENI. With V trimmed by 3 bases and J by 5 bases, 6 bases remained unmatched. The length of the CDR3 is 15 residues. CDR3 amino acids: CASSPTGTENEKLFF. For the CDR3, the DNA is TGTGCCAGCTCACCTACCGGGACAGAGAATGAAAAACTGTTTTTT.